Here is one TCR beta chain with its context. CDR3 length: 14 residues. Losses at the gene ends were 7 bases for V and 1 base for J; bases not matched to a gene: 5. The germline CDR1 and CDR2 sequences are MNHEY and SVGAGI. The source of the sample is a study of blood T cell repertoires in COVID-19. Looking at the study overall: From T cells, B-cell-depleted T cells, or PBMCs came the material, which was cDNA or gDNA.

The age range of participants was 18 to 89 years, with residence in around 22 US areas. TCRdb's table, derived via immunoSEQ multiplex PCR, lists solely in-frame clones and lacks some. Of some 230,000 clones in the sample, roughly nine tenths are singletons; the top ten hold 3% to 4%. Sequencing was carried out using PBMCs or T cells enriched from blood (not recorded which). The genes are TRBV6-5 and TRBJ2-3; 7 bases align to TRBD2. The clonotype was recovered from a woman aged 18-30 years in a cohort exposed to, infected with or recovered from COVID-19 (not recorded which). The CDR3 is CASTLTSRTDTQYF. In DNA form, the CDR3 reads TGTGCCAGCACATTGACTAGCCGCACAGATACGCAGTATTTT.